What follows are 24 T cell receptor beta chains derived from one specimen sequenced in a study of blood T cell repertoires in COVID-19. Only in-frame clones appear in the TCRdb table, and some are missing; sequencing was by immunoSEQ multiplex PCR. The sample shows about 390,000 clones, 85% to 90% of them seen only once. The sample taken for sequencing was PBMCs or T cells enriched from blood (not recorded which). Receptors were obtained from a woman in her 50s who had recovered from COVID-19.

The chain has TRBV3-1 (or the pseudogene TRBV3-2) and TRBJ2-5; D is perhaps TRBD2 (6 bases). The CDR3 extends over 17 amino acids. Germline CDR1 reads LGHDT; CDR2 reads YNNKEL (reference sequence). V shed 0 bases and J shed 4 bases, with 18 bases lying between them. The DNA for the CDR3 is TGTGCCAGCAGCCAAGATACGACTAGTTCGTTCATAGAGACCCAGTACTTC. This translates into CASSQDTTSSFIETQYF.

The chain joins TRBV27 to TRBJ1-1; tentative D call: TRBD1 (5 bases). Trimming cost V 3 bases and J 7 bases, with 15 bases left between them. The CDR3 runs 14 residues. Germline-derived CDR1 and CDR2 are MNHEY and SMNVEV (reference sequence). The CDR3 nucleotides read TGTGCCAGCAGTTTGGTAGGGCAGGGCGGTGAAGCTTTCTTT. This sequence encodes CASSLVGQGGEAFF.

The chain links TRBV5-8 to TRBJ1-1, with TRBD1 as a possible D gene (5 bases). Trimming removed 3 bases at V and 4 bases at J, with 13 bases between. Germline assignment: CDR1 SGHTS and CDR2 YDEGEE. This CDR3 is 14 amino acids long. The DNA for the CDR3 is TGTGCCAGCAGCTCACCCGGAGGGACCACTGAAGCTTTCTTT. Its translation: CASSSPGGTTEAFF.

About this clone itself: At one boundary the junction diverges from the germline segment, which might be a read error. The chain has TRBV6-5 and TRBJ1-6; TRBD1 is a possible D gene (5 bases). This CDR3 is built from 13 residues. The V gene's germline CDR1 is MNHEY and CDR2 SVGAGI. CDR3 nucleotide sequence: TGCGCGGCAGGGTTATCCTATAATTCACCCCTCCACTTT. This codes for CAAGLSYNSPLHF.

This chain joins TRBV28 and TRBJ1-5; D is undetermined. The CDR3 consists of 15 residues. Trimming shortened V by 1 base and J by 0 bases, and 7 bases separated the two germline ends. Germline V gives CDR1 MDHEN, CDR2 SYDVKM. The CDR3 loop is CASSLSGNSNQPQHF. The CDR3 DNA reads TGTGCCAGCAGTTTATCCGGGAATAGCAATCAGCCCCAGCATTTT.

The chain combines TRBV15 with TRBJ1-5, with TRBD1 identical over 11 bases. J lost 7 bases, V lost 4 bases, and 12 bases had no gene match. CDR1 and CDR2 (germline): LNHNV, YYDKDF (reference sequence). This CDR3 has 17 amino acids. CDR3 in DNA: TGTGCCACCAGCATAGTTTCCCGGACAGGGGGCCCGCAGCCCCAGCATTTT. This codes for CATSIVSRTGGPQPQHF. Combining the CDR3 with reference TRBV15 and TRBJ1-5 gives the whole variable domain DAMVIQNPRYQVTQFGKPVTLSCSQTLNHNVMYWYQQKSSQAPKLLFHYYDKDFNNEADTPDNFQSRRPNTSFCFLDIRSPGLGDTAMYLCATSIVSRTGGPQPQHFGDGTRLSIL.

The V gene is TRBV3-1 (or the pseudogene TRBV3-2), the J gene TRBJ2-2; 7 positions agree with TRBD1. CDR3 length: 16 amino acids. Germline V CDR1 and CDR2: LGHDT, YNNKEL (reference sequence). After removal of 4 bases from V and 2 bases from J, the junction contained 7 bases not matched to a gene. The CDR3 nucleotides are TGTGCCAGCAGCCGTGGGACAGACCTAAACACCGGGGAGCTGTTTTTT. This codes for CASSRGTDLNTGELFF.

The chain employs TRBV13 and TRBJ2-7, with 13 nucleotides matching TRBD2. Germline CDR1 is PRHDT and CDR2 is FYEKMQ (reference sequence). CDR3 size: 14 residues. V was clipped by 5 bases and J by 6 bases; unmatched bases: 4. The CDR3 nucleotides read TGTGCCAGCAGCACTAGCGGGGGGGCTTCCGAGCAGTACTTC. As protein: CASSTSGGASEQYF. Full variable domain (outside the CDR3, taken from reference TRBV13 and TRBJ2-7): AAGVIQSPRHLIKEKRETATLKCYPIPRHDTVYWYQQGPGQDPQFLISFYEKMQSDKGSIPDRFSAQQFSDYHSELNMSSLELGDSALYFCASSTSGGASEQYFGPGTRLTVT.

This clone came up once. V usage is TRBV28 and J usage is TRBJ1-5, with D possibly matching TRBD1 (5 bases). CDR1 and CDR2 from the germline V gene are MDHEN and SYDVKM. The CDR3 is made up of 16 amino acids. The V and J ends lost 5 bases and 11 bases respectively, with 25 bases between them. CDR3 amino acids: CASSPGEGRGEQSQHF. CDR3 DNA sequence: TGTGCCAGCAGTCCCGGGGAGGGTCGGGGCGAACAGTCCCAGCATTTT.

CDR3 nucleotides: TGTGCCAGCAGTTTAAGCCCCAGTGGGGCTCAGGGTGGCTACACCTTC. Protein sequence: CASSLSPSGAQGGYTF. V gene TRBV27 combines with J gene TRBJ1-2; perhaps TRBD1 as D (5 bases). The CDR3 spans 16 residues. The V end was cut by 2 bases, the J end by 7 bases, with 20 bases between. Germline V CDR1 and CDR2: MNHEY, SMNVEV (reference sequence).

To note about this clone: The same CDR3 also results from other DNA sequences found in this sample. The rearrangement uses TRBV2 and TRBJ2-5, with 9 bases lining up with TRBD1. This CDR3 has 15 amino acids. Germline trimming cut 6 bases from V and 5 bases from J; bases unmatched to any gene: 10. In germline, CDR1 is SNHLY, CDR2 FYNNEI. As DNA, the CDR3 is TGTGCCAGCAGCGAGGACAGGGGAGGGTGGGAGACCCAGTACTTC. Protein sequence: CASSEDRGGWETQYF.

The chain joins TRBV5-1 to TRBJ1-2, with D perhaps matching TRBD1 (6 bases). There are 13 residues in the CDR3. Germline CDR1 reads SGHRS; CDR2 reads YFSETQ. Trimming stripped 4 bases from V and 8 bases from J, with 15 bases between. CDR3 DNA sequence: TGCGCCAGCAGCCCGGTGGGGGCCGGGGGCTACACCTTC. It translates to CASSPVGAGGYTF.

V is TRBV7-9 and J is TRBJ1-6; 9 nucleotides align to TRBD1. The V segment lost 2 bases and the J segment 6 bases; nucleotides outside the gene matches: 2. CDR3 length: 15 amino acids. Germline loops: CDR1 SEHNR, CDR2 FQNEAQ (reference sequence). The CDR3 here is CASSLSGQGNSPLHF. DNA for the CDR3: TGTGCCAGCAGCTTATCGGGACAGGGTAATTCACCCCTCCACTTT.

This clone was detected once. The chain employs TRBV27 and TRBJ1-1, with 9 bases aligning to TRBD1. Germline V gene lookup returns CDR1 MNHEY and CDR2 SMNVEV (reference sequence). The CDR3 loop spans 14 amino acids. J lost 5 bases, V lost 2 bases, and 3 bases had no gene match. CDR3 DNA sequence: TGTGCCAGCAGTTTACTACAGGGGGCGACTGAAGCTTTCTTT. The encoded protein is CASSLLQGATEAFF.

CDR3: CASSLARGDGYTF. CDR3 bases: TGTGCCAGCAGTTTAGCCAGGGGAGATGGCTACACCTTC. The V gene is TRBV28, the J gene TRBJ1-2; D may be TRBD1 (6 bases). The CDR3 totals 13 residues. Germline assignment: CDR1 MDHEN and CDR2 SYDVKM. Trimming shortened V by 2 bases and J by 6 bases, and 10 bases separated the two germline ends.

CDR3 DNA sequence: TGTGCCAGCAGTTACCTATCGCCGGGACAGGACGGCTACGAGCAGTACTTC. Protein: CASSYLSPGQDGYEQYF. This chain joins TRBV27 and TRBJ2-7; 8 bases map to TRBD1. The germline V gene encodes CDR1 MNHEY and CDR2 SMNVEV (reference sequence). The CDR3 covers 17 residues. V was pared by 4 bases and J by 3 bases, with 14 bases of the junction left unmatched.

The J gene is TRBJ2-7, the V gene TRBV11-2; D is uncertain. Trimming cost V 6 bases and J 1 base, with 13 bases left between them. Per germline, CDR1 SGHAT and CDR2 FQNNGV. The CDR3 is 14 amino acids. The chain's CDR3 is CASRPLGRSYEQYF. CDR3 bases: TGTGCCAGCAGACCTCTAGGAAGATCCTACGAGCAGTACTTC.

This chain joins TRBV28 and TRBJ2-1; TRBD2 might be the D (6 bases). Germline CDR1 and CDR2: MDHEN and SYDVKM. There are 15 residues in the CDR3. V shed 5 bases and J shed 5 bases, with 16 bases lying between them. The CDR3 DNA reads as TGTGCCAGCAGTCCCCGGAGGGCTTCCAACAATGAGCAGTTCTTC. Translated, it gives CASSPRRASNNEQFF.

V gene TRBV6-6 combines with J gene TRBJ2-7; 8 bases are a match to TRBD1. The CDR3 runs 15 residues. The germline V gene encodes CDR1 MNHNY and CDR2 SVGAGI (reference sequence). V was clipped by 6 bases and J by 3 bases; unmatched bases: 10. CDR3 sequence (DNA): TGTGCCAGCAGCCCACCGGGACAGGCACACTACGAGCAGTACTTC. Protein product: CASSPPGQAHYEQYF.

V gene TRBV19 combines with J gene TRBJ1-6; D ambiguous. CDR1 is LNHDA, CDR2 SQIVND, per germline (reference sequence). This CDR3 region has 16 residues. V lost 4 bases to trimming and J lost 9 bases, with 19 bases between them. CDR3 in DNA: TGTGCCAGTAGTACGCAAGACCTATCTAGAGGTTCACCCCTCCACTTT. Its protein product is CASSTQDLSRGSPLHF.

In this sample, this clone turned up once. The rearrangement links TRBV6-2 or TRBV6-3 to TRBJ1-1, with 9 bases aligning to TRBD1. Germline trimming cut 0 bases from V and 2 bases from J; bases unmatched to any gene: 4. Germline V gene lookup returns CDR1 MNHEY and CDR2 SVGEGT. The CDR3 has 16 residues. The DNA for the CDR3 is TGTGCCAGCAGTTACTCGACGGGACAGGGAAACACTGAAGCTTTCTTT. As protein: CASSYSTGQGNTEAFF.

The chain is built from TRBV4-1 and TRBJ2-7; TRBD1 matches 8 bases. The germline V gene encodes CDR1 MGHRA and CDR2 YSYEKL. This CDR3 has 14 amino acids. V trimming: 2 bases; J trimming: 6 bases; junction bases outside the gene matches: 6. The CDR3 nucleotides are TGCGCCAGCAGCCAACTGACAGGGGCTTCCGAGCAGTACTTC. This translates into CASSQLTGASEQYF.

V gene TRBV28 combines with J gene TRBJ2-1; 8 positions agree with TRBD2. V lost 3 bases, J lost 0 bases, and 7 bases stayed unmatched. CDR1 MDHEN and CDR2 SYDVKM come from the germline V gene. This CDR3 comprises 17 residues. The CDR3 sequence is CASSFVKRGSSYNEQFF. The CDR3 nucleotides read TGTGCCAGCAGTTTCGTGAAGCGGGGGAGCTCCTACAATGAGCAGTTCTTC.

The genes are TRBV9 and TRBJ2-7; TRBD1 agrees at 7 bases. Germline-derived CDR1 and CDR2 are SGDLS and YYNGEE. The CDR3 is 17 amino acids. V shed 0 bases and J 0 bases; nucleotides not matched to a gene: 9. The CDR3 reads CASSVGSGTESSYEQYF. CDR3 DNA: TGTGCCAGCAGCGTAGGGTCCGGGACAGAAAGCTCCTACGAGCAGTACTTC.